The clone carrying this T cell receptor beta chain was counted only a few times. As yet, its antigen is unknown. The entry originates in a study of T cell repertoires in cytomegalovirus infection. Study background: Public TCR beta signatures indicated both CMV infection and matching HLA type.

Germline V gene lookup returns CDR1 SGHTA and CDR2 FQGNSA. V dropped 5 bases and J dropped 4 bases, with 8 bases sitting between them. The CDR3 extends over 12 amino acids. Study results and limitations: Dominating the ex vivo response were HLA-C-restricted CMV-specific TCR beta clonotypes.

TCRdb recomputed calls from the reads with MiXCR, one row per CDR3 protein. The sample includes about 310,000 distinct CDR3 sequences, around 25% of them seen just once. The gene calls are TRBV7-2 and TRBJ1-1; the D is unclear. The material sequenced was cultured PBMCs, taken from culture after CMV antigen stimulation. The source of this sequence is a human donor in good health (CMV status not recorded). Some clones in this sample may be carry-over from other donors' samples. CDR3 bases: TGTGCCAGCAGCGAATATGGCACTGAAGCTTTCTTT. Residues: CASSEYGTEAFF.